The present T cell receptor beta chain was sequenced within a study of post-analysis software for immune sequencing data. About the study: In terms of disease course, relapsing-remitting, secondary progressive and progressive-relapsing multiple sclerosis were included.

The CDR3 has 16 residues. CDR1 and CDR2 (germline): SEHNR, FQNEAQ (reference sequence). J gave up 9 bases and V 0 bases, and 7 bases lay outside the gene matches. Concerning this clonotype: The antigen is not known.

cDNA libraries for TCR beta contained unique molecular identifiers. MiXCR, run by TCRdb on the PCR reads, gives a single entry per CDR3 protein. The sample includes hundreds of thousands of distinct CDR3 sequences, approximately 59% of them seen just once. The study's findings and limits: Among multiple sclerosis patients, normalized Chao1 diversity was significantly below that of controls. Controls showed lower frequencies than patients for four to six TRBV segments, and TRBV5-6, TRBV5-1 and TRBV20-1 were among these.

The rearrangement uses TRBV7-9 and TRBJ1-6, with TRBD1 matching over 8 bases. The sequenced sample consisted of blood. The TCR comes from a girl aged 2 to 9 with multiple sclerosis. The CDR3 region is CASSLAGTGGRSPLHF. The DNA for the CDR3 is TGTGCCAGCAGCTTAGCTGGGACAGGAGGTCGTTCACCCCTCCACTTT. Full variable domain (outside the CDR3, taken from reference TRBV7-9 and TRBJ1-6): DTGVSQNPRHKITKRGQNVTFRCDPISEHNRLYWYRQTLGQGPEFLTYFQNEAQLEKSRLLSDRFSAERPKGSFSTLEIQRTEQGDSAMYLCASSLAGTGGRSPLHFGNGTRLTVT.